This TCR beta chain was recorded in a study of blood T cell repertoires in COVID-19. The data were produced by immunoSEQ multiplex PCR, yet TCRdb's version contains in-frame clones alone and is incomplete. The profile shows tens of thousands of clones, roughly 82% of them singletons. Germline CDR1 reads KGHSH; CDR2 reads LQKENI. This CDR3 is 18 amino acids long. The V and J ends lost 2 bases and 4 bases, in that order; junction bases with no gene match: 10. The receptor was isolated from a man aged 40-50 years with acute or convalescent COVID-19. The chain has TRBV18 and TRBJ2-1, with 11 nucleotides matching TRBD2. The sample comprised peripheral blood. CDR3 DNA: TGTGCCAGCTCACCAAATAGGGCGAGGACTAGCGGGTACAATGAGCAGTTCTTC. This encodes CASSPNRARTSGYNEQFF. Drawing the rest from reference TRBV18 and TRBJ2-1, the complete variable domain is NAGVMQNPRHLVRRRGQEARLRCSPMKGHSHVYWYRQLPEEGLKFMVYLQKENIIDESGMPKERFSAEFPKEGPSILRIQQVVRGDSAAYFCASSPNRARTSGYNEQFFGPGTRLTVL.